The text below deals with one T cell receptor beta chain. The CDR3 length is 16 residues. Trimming removed 4 bases from V and 2 bases from J; junction bases left unmatched: 8. Germline CDR1 and CDR2: MDHEN and SYDVKM. The entry originates in a study of blood T cell repertoires in COVID-19. Background on the study: Researchers got acute and convalescent COVID-19 samples from the United States, Italy and Spain.

In the original analysis: Amplification of reference gene primers provided the estimated nucleated cell counts. Sequenced by immunoSEQ multiplex PCR; TCRdb stores in-frame clones only, minus some. The D gene and trimming were derived from the DNA, and the V and J assignments and clone size from that table. Of fewer than 350,000 clones listed, almost 90% are singletons. The J gene is TRBJ2-7, the V gene TRBV28, with 10 bases aligning to TRBD2. The specimen was PBMCs or T cells enriched from blood (not recorded which). This receptor was identified in a woman aged 18-30 years with acute COVID-19. This CDR3 is CASSSLLAGRAYEQYF. In DNA form, the CDR3 reads TGTGCCAGCAGTTCCCTACTAGCGGGACGGGCCTACGAGCAGTACTTC.